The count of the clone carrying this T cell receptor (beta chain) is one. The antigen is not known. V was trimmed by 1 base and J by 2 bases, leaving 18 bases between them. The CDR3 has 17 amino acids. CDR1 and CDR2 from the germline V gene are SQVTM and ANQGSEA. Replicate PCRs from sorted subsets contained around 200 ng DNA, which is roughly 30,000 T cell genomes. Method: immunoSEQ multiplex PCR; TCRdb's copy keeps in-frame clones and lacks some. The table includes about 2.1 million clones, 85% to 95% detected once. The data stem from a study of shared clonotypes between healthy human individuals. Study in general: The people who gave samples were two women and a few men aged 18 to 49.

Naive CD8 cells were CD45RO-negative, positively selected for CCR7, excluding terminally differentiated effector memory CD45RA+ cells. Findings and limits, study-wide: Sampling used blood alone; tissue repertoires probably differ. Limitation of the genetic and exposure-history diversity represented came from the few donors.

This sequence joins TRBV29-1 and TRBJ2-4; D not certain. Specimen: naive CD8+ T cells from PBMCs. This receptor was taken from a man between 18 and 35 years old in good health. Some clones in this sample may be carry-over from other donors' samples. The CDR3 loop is CSVEGWREADTKNIQYF. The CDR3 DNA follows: TGCAGCGTTGAAGGCTGGCGCGAGGCAGATACCAAAAACATTCAGTACTTC. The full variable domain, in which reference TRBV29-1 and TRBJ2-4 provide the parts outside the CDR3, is SAVISQKPSRDICQRGTSLTIQCQVDSQVTMMFWYRQQPGQSLTLIATANQGSEATYESGFVIDKFPISRPNLTFSTLTVSNMSPEDSSIYLCSVEGWREADTKNIQYFGAGTRLSVL.